This T cell receptor (beta chain) appears in the sequencing data of a study of cytomegalovirus exposure and HLA in healthy donors. Germline V CDR1 and CDR2: MNHEY, SVGAGI. The CDR3 runs to 16 residues. The J segment lost 4 bases and the V segment lost 0 bases, leaving 7 bases of the junction unmatched. Clones were sequenced by immunoSEQ multiplex PCR, and TCRdb holds only the in-frame ones, with some missing. Here the sample spans 70,000 to 75,000 clones, around 94% being singletons. The chain uses TRBV6-5 and TRBJ1-2, with 8 nucleotides matching TRBD1. The sequence came from a woman aged 18-29 years in good health and CMV-seropositive. The specimen sequenced was PBMCs. CDR3 region: CASSYSVWTGTYGYTF. CDR3 nucleotide sequence: TGTGCCAGCAGTTACTCTGTATGGACAGGGACCTATGGCTACACCTTC.